This T cell receptor beta chain was sequenced in a study of blood T cells in healthy people across ages. This clonotype was detected once. The CDR3 totals 13 residues. Germline V gives CDR1 DFQATT, CDR2 SNEGSKA (reference sequence). Trimming cost V 6 bases and J 2 bases; bases outside gene matches: 7. A second PCR of roughly 7 to 11 cycles used a sample-barcoded 5' primer and a J-beta primer mix. MiXCR was run by TCRdb on the 5' RACE reads, yielding one entry per CDR3 protein. The sample includes roughly 560,000 distinct CDR3 sequences, around 24% seen only once; the top ten take less than 9%. Separately, the same data were catalogued under a study of T cells of mothers and their children. This second report adds: Donation involved three healthy Caucasian mothers and the six children that they had. Maternal samples each gave over 9 million TCR beta CDR3 reads, and child samples approximately 2.8 million each.

The chain couples TRBV20-1 to TRBJ2-7; TRBD2 aligns across 7 bases. The specimen sequenced was blood. This TCR was sampled from a boy between 10 and 17 years old in good health. CDR3 DNA sequence: TGCAGTGCCCTGAAGGGGACTACCTACGAGCAGTACTTC. Protein: CSALKGTTYEQYF.